The following is a T cell receptor (beta chain) sequence with its context. Using immunoSEQ multiplex PCR, the repertoire was profiled, and TCRdb retains in-frame clones only, with some absent. This table has roughly 250,000 clones, around 87% appearing once. This CDR3 is built from 17 residues. CDR1 is LNHDA and CDR2 is SQIVND in the germline V gene (reference sequence). Germline trimming cut 4 bases from V and 0 bases from J; bases unmatched to any gene: 6. This entry belongs to a study of blood T cell repertoires in COVID-19. J is TRBJ1-3 and V is TRBV19, with 10 positions matching TRBD1. The sample consisted of peripheral blood. The sequence derives from a man aged 55-75 years who had recovered from COVID-19. The CDR3 protein is CASSTGTGALSGNTIYF. CDR3 DNA: TGTGCCAGTAGTACCGGGACAGGGGCCCTCTCTGGAAACACCATATATTTT. Looking up the rest from reference TRBV19 and TRBJ1-3 gives the full variable domain: DGGITQSPKYLFRKEGQNVTLSCEQNLNHDAMYWYRQDPGQGLRLIYYSQIVNDFQKGDIAEGYSVSREKKESFPLTVTSAQKNPTAFYLCASSTGTGALSGNTIYFGEGSWLTVV.